The 12 T cell receptor beta chains listed next were all sequenced from one sample in a study of blood T cell repertoires in COVID-19. Method: immunoSEQ multiplex PCR; TCRdb's copy keeps in-frame clones and lacks some. Of under 300,000 clones in the sample, 88% were seen once. The source material was PBMCs or T cells enriched from blood (not recorded which). All receptors derive from a woman aged 55-70 years in a cohort exposed to, infected with or recovered from COVID-19 (not recorded which).

The chain carries TRBV5-1 and TRBJ1-1; D is ambiguous. Trimming pared 0 bases from V and 6 bases from J, leaving 9 bases between. The germline V gene has CDR1 SGHRS and CDR2 YFSETQ. This CDR3 has 13 amino acids. The CDR3 here is CASSLAGKSEAFF. CDR3 nucleotide sequence: TGCGCCAGCAGCTTGGCGGGGAAGTCTGAAGCTTTCTTT.

V and J are TRBV28 and TRBJ2-7, with 9 bases aligning to TRBD1. After removal of 3 bases from V and 1 base from J, the junction contained 4 bases not matched to a gene. The CDR3 loop spans 15 amino acids. Per germline, CDR1 MDHEN and CDR2 SYDVKM. The DNA of the CDR3 is TGTGCCAGCAGTTTTATTGACAGGGGGTCCTACGAGCAGTACTTC. Its protein is CASSFIDRGSYEQYF.

With respect to this clone: Other DNA sequences in the sample encode the same CDR3. This chain uses TRBV24-1 with TRBJ2-1, with 14 bases identical to TRBD2. Germline V gene data show CDR1 as KGHDR and CDR2 as SFDVKD. With V trimmed by 4 bases and J by 7 bases, 2 bases remained unmatched. This CDR3 comprises 15 residues. CDR3 DNA: TGTGCCACCAGTGACCGGACTAGCGGGAGGAATGAGCAGTTCTTC. Protein product: CATSDRTSGRNEQFF.

The rearrangement joins TRBV7-9 to TRBJ1-5, with 8 bases lining up with TRBD1. The ends lost 5 bases at V and 4 bases at J; junction bases unmatched: 7. CDR3 size: 15 residues. Germline values: CDR1 SEHNR, CDR2 FQNEAQ (reference sequence). The DNA for the CDR3 is TGTGCCAGCAGCCCCACCGGGGACAGGAATCAGCCCCAGCATTTT. Its protein is CASSPTGDRNQPQHF.

This clone appeared a few times. The chain has TRBV5-4 and TRBJ2-1; 9 bases are a match to TRBD1. The length of the CDR3 is 15 residues. V was pared by 4 bases and J by 10 bases, with 12 bases of the junction left unmatched. In germline, CDR1 is SGHNT, CDR2 YYREEE (reference sequence). CDR3 DNA sequence: TGTGCCAGCAGCCCGCCGGGACAGGGTGGCATCGAGCAGTTCTTC. Encoded protein: CASSPPGQGGIEQFF.

V is TRBV4-1 and J is TRBJ1-2, with D possibly being TRBD1 (5 bases). CDR1 MGHRA and CDR2 YSYEKL come from the germline V gene. The germline V and J ends were trimmed by 1 base and 4 bases, with 10 bases remaining between them. CDR3 size: 14 residues. This CDR3 reads CASSQAQGTYGYTF. The CDR3, as DNA: TGCGCCAGCAGCCAAGCCCAGGGAACCTATGGCTACACCTTC.

CDR3 DNA sequence: TGTGCCAGCAGCTTAGCCAGGGGACGCACCGGGGAGCTGTTTTTT. Amino acid sequence: CASSLARGRTGELFF. The rearrangement uses TRBV7-3 and TRBJ2-2, with a weak D call TRBD1 (6 bases). This CDR3 comprises 15 residues. Trimming took off 2 bases at V and 4 bases at J, with 11 bases between the two ends. Germline assignment: CDR1 SGHTA and CDR2 FQGTGA.

The CDR3, as DNA: TGTGCCAGCAGTTTAGGGGGCCTCACTAATGAAAAACTGTTTTTT. It yields the protein CASSLGGLTNEKLFF. The rearrangement uses TRBV28 and TRBJ1-4; TRBD1 might be the D (6 bases). With 2 bases removed from V and 2 bases from J, the gap between germline ends came to 9 bases. Germline CDR1 and CDR2: MDHEN and SYDVKM. The CDR3 is 15 residues long.

The CDR3 nucleotides are TGCGCCAGCAGTGGGAGTCTAGCAGGATCCTACAATGAGCAGTTCTTC. Protein sequence: CASSGSLAGSYNEQFF. The chain employs TRBV10-1 and TRBJ2-1; a weak D match, TRBD2 (5 bases). Germline CDR1 and CDR2: WNHNN and SYGVQD (reference sequence). There are 16 residues in the CDR3. V lost 4 bases, J lost 1 base, and 14 bases lay in between.

This clone was seen more than once but under ten times. The V gene is TRBV3-1 (or the pseudogene TRBV3-2), the J gene TRBJ2-7; D ambiguous. This CDR3 comprises 13 residues. CDR1 and CDR2 from the germline V gene are LGHDT and YNNKEL (reference sequence). The V end was cut by 4 bases, the J end by 3 bases, with 10 bases between. DNA for the CDR3: TGTGCCAGCAGCCGAGGCGGCTTCTACGAGCAGTACTTC. This encodes CASSRGGFYEQYF.

The chain combines TRBV18 with TRBJ2-1; 8 nucleotides line up with TRBD1. This CDR3 is 16 amino acids long. With V trimmed by 5 bases and J by 7 bases, 13 bases remained unmatched. Germline V lookup: CDR1 KGHSH, CDR2 LQKENI. This CDR3 is CASSRTGSRPGNEQFF. CDR3 DNA: TGTGCCAGCTCAAGGACAGGGTCTCGTCCGGGGAATGAGCAGTTCTTC. Full variable domain (outside the CDR3, taken from reference TRBV18 and TRBJ2-1): NAGVMQNPRHLVRRRGQEARLRCSPMKGHSHVYWYRQLPEEGLKFMVYLQKENIIDESGMPKERFSAEFPKEGPSILRIQQVVRGDSAAYFCASSRTGSRPGNEQFFGPGTRLTVL.

Of note for this clone: The junction departs from the called germline gene at one end, perhaps through a read error. The chain carries TRBV7-7 and TRBJ2-5; D ambiguous. The V gene's germline CDR1 is SSHAT and CDR2 FNYEAQ (reference sequence). The CDR3 is 13 amino acids. CDR3 loop: CASSLGSQETQYF. Here the CDR3 DNA reads TGTGCTAGCAGCTTAGGCAGTCAAGAGACCCAGTACTTC. The whole variable domain, filled in from reference TRBV7-7 and TRBJ2-5, reads GAGVSQSPRYKVTKRGQDVTLRCDPISSHATLYWYQQALGQGPEFLTYFNYEAQPDKSGLPSDRFSAERPEGSISTLTIQRTEQRDSAMYRCASSLGSQETQYFGPGTRLLVL.